The next 18 T cell receptor beta chains were all read from a single sample in a study of CD8+ T cells in alopecia areata. Sequencing templates came from extracted RNA that was reverse transcribed into cDNA. TCRdb keeps only in-frame clones here, not all; method: immunoSEQ multiplex PCR. The table has about 130,000 clones, about 50% seen once; the top ten hold approximately 19%. This sample comprised CD8+ T cells sorted from blood, obtained at week 0. The receptors shown here come from a human donor with alopecia areata.

This clone turned up a few times. The chain has TRBV12-5 and TRBJ2-2; D could derive from TRBD1 or TRBD2 (5 bases each). The CDR3 length is 16 residues. Germline V CDR1 and CDR2: LGHNT, FRNRAP. Trimming removed 0 bases at V and 6 bases at J, with 14 bases between. The CDR3 DNA reads TGTGCTAGTGGTTTGGTCCACGGGACGAGTCCCGGGGAGCTGTTTTTT. Its protein is CASGLVHGTSPGELFF.

This clone was found once. V gene TRBV4-1 combines with J gene TRBJ1-5; D uncertain. Trimming removed 1 base at V and 2 bases at J, with 12 bases between. The CDR3 has 16 residues. Looked up from germline, CDR1 is MGHRA and CDR2 is YSYEKL. The CDR3 reads CASSQVLLGGNQPQHF. The CDR3 nucleotides are TGCGCCAGCAGCCAAGTTCTCCTGGGAGGCAATCAGCCCCAGCATTTT.

This clone was picked up a small number of times. The chain recombines TRBV29-1 with TRBJ2-3; D unclear. The CDR3 covers 12 residues. Looked up from germline, CDR1 is SQVTM and CDR2 is ANQGSEA. V lost 8 bases, J lost 2 bases, and 11 bases lay in between. The CDR3 loop is CSRPSYTDTQYF. The CDR3 DNA follows: TGCAGCCGCCCATCCTACACAGATACGCAGTATTTT.

This clone was picked up a small number of times. The rearrangement uses TRBV27 and TRBJ1-6; 10 bases fit TRBD1. V trimming: 6 bases; J trimming: 9 bases; junction bases outside the gene matches: 2. CDR3 length equals 13 residues. Germline V gene sequence: CDR1 MNHEY, CDR2 SMNVEV (reference sequence). The CDR3 coding sequence is TGTGCCAGCAGAGGGACAGGGGTTTCACCCCTCCACTTT. This gives the protein CASRGTGVSPLHF.

The chain carries TRBV4-3 and TRBJ1-2; D gene unclear. Germline assignment: CDR1 LGHNA and CDR2 YSLEER. The CDR3 length is 15 residues. The V end was cut by 2 bases, the J end by 8 bases, with 18 bases between. The CDR3 nucleotides read TGCGCCAGCAGCCAAAGTCGAACCCTAGTTTTCGGCTACACCTTC. Its translation: CASSQSRTLVFGYTF.

CDR3 bases: TGTGCCTGGAGTGTTGGGAATGGCTACACCTTC. Translation: CAWSVGNGYTF. The chain uses TRBV30 and TRBJ1-2; D remains ambiguous. Germline assignment: CDR1 GTSNPN and CDR2 SVGIG (reference sequence). V lost 0 bases and J 6 bases, leaving 5 bases between the germline ends. This CDR3 comprises 11 residues.

This chain uses TRBV4-1 with TRBJ1-2; D is unresolved. The germline CDR1 and CDR2 sequences are MGHRA and YSYEKL. Trimming removed 4 bases from V and 5 bases from J, with 17 bases in between. The CDR3 extends over 15 amino acids. The CDR3 bases are TGCGCCAGCAGCCTGGGTCAAGTGGTTCCGTATGGCTACACCTTC. This translates into CASSLGQVVPYGYTF.

The chain links TRBV27 to TRBJ2-7, with D uncertain. The CDR3 is made up of 11 amino acids. Looked up from germline, CDR1 is MNHEY and CDR2 is SMNVEV (reference sequence). Trimming took 4 bases from V and 4 from J, leaving 5 bases between them. CDR3 bases: TGTGCCAGCAGTTCATTTTACGAGCAGTACTTC. It codes for CASSSFYEQYF.

The chain carries TRBV5-1 and TRBJ2-7, with 8 bases identical to TRBD1. V lost 4 bases to trimming and J lost 5 bases; unmatched junction nucleotides: 11. The germline V gene has CDR1 SGHRS and CDR2 YFSETQ. There are 15 residues in the CDR3. The CDR3 nucleotides read TGCGCCAGCAGCCTTCGGACAGGGTACGCCCACGAGCAGTACTTC. Translation: CASSLRTGYAHEQYF.

The CDR3: CASSQGYGLETQYF. As DNA, the CDR3 is TGCGCCAGCAGCCAAGGGTACGGGTTGGAGACCCAGTACTTC. V is TRBV4-1 and J is TRBJ2-5; unclear D gene. In germline, CDR1 is MGHRA, CDR2 YSYEKL. Trimming removed 1 base at V and 5 bases at J, with 11 bases between. The CDR3 has 14 amino acids.

This chain uses TRBV30 with TRBJ1-6, with TRBD1 as a possible D gene (6 bases). The V end lost 5 bases, the J end lost 10 bases, and 15 bases lay between the germline ends. Looked up from germline, CDR1 is GTSNPN and CDR2 is SVGIG (reference sequence). This CDR3 spans 13 amino acids. The CDR3 nucleotides read TGTGCCTGGGCTAGGGACATTACCTCACCCCTCCACTTT. Protein sequence: CAWARDITSPLHF.

This chain links TRBV13 with TRBJ1-1; D ambiguous. Trimming took 11 bases from V and 0 from J, leaving 10 bases between them. The CDR3 runs 12 residues. Per the germline V gene, CDR1 is PRHDT and CDR2 is FYEKMQ (reference sequence). The CDR3 region is CAAGFMNTEAFF. In nucleotides, the CDR3 is TGTGCCGCGGGGTTCATGAACACTGAAGCTTTCTTT. Filled out from reference TRBV13 and TRBJ1-1, the complete variable domain reads AAGVIQSPRHLIKEKRETATLKCYPIPRHDTVYWYQQGPGQDPQFLISFYEKMQSDKGSIPDRFSAQQFSDYHSELNMSSLELGDSALYFCAAGFMNTEAFFGQGTRLTVV.

By frequency in the sample, this clone is medium-sized. The DNA for the CDR3 is TGTGCCAGCAGCTTAGATCTTTATGGAGGAAACACTGAAGCTTTCTTT. Its protein is CASSLDLYGGNTEAFF. This rearrangement joins TRBV11-2 to TRBJ1-1; D remains ambiguous. Looked up from germline, CDR1 is SGHAT and CDR2 is FQNNGV. V lost 0 bases, J lost 2 bases, and 13 bases lay in between. The CDR3 runs to 16 residues.

The rearrangement joins TRBV12-5 to TRBJ2-2; D unresolved. The CDR3 sequence is 12 residues long. Germline V gene data show CDR1 as LGHNT and CDR2 as FRNRAP. The V end was cut by 5 bases, the J end by 5 bases, with 6 bases between. The CDR3 region is CASGPETGELFF. The CDR3 coding sequence is TGTGCTAGTGGTCCCGAGACCGGGGAGCTGTTTTTT.

This clone has only a few counts. The rearrangement joins TRBV11-2 to TRBJ2-1; 10 bases are shared with TRBD1. V trimming: 4 bases; J trimming: 6 bases; junction bases outside the gene matches: 12. The germline V gene has CDR1 SGHAT and CDR2 FQNNGV. The CDR3 is made up of 17 amino acids. The CDR3 here is CASSSTKGQGSLNEQFF. CDR3 sequence (DNA): TGTGCCAGCAGCTCGACGAAGGGACAGGGGTCCCTCAATGAGCAGTTCTTC.

Only one count was recorded for this clone. The chain uses TRBV2 and TRBJ2-3; 13 bases fit TRBD2. The germline CDR1 and CDR2 sequences are SNHLY and FYNNEI. CDR3 size: 15 residues. The trim removed 6 bases at V and 4 bases at J, leaving 4 bases unmatched. The CDR3 nucleotides are TGTGCCAGCAGAGGGACTAGCGGGGACCCAGATACGCAGTATTTT. The encoded protein is CASRGTSGDPDTQYF.

In its sample, this clone was seen a few times. The CDR3 DNA reads TGTGCCAGCAGCCCAGGATTCGGATACGAGCAGTACTTC. Protein: CASSPGFGYEQYF. The genes are TRBV11-2 and TRBJ2-7; no clear D. This CDR3 spans 13 amino acids. Trimming shortened V by 5 bases and J by 4 bases, and 12 bases separated the two germline ends. Germline values: CDR1 SGHAT, CDR2 FQNNGV.

This clone was seen a single time. This rearrangement joins TRBV5-6 to TRBJ2-7; 7 bases agree with TRBD1. Trimming at V came to 0 bases and at J to 3 bases, leaving 6 bases not matched to a gene. Germline lookup yields CDR1 SGHDT and CDR2 YYEEEE. This CDR3 has 15 residues. DNA for the CDR3: TGTGCCAGCAGCTTGGCACTGGACAGGAGCTACGAGCAGTACTTC. Translating gives CASSLALDRSYEQYF.